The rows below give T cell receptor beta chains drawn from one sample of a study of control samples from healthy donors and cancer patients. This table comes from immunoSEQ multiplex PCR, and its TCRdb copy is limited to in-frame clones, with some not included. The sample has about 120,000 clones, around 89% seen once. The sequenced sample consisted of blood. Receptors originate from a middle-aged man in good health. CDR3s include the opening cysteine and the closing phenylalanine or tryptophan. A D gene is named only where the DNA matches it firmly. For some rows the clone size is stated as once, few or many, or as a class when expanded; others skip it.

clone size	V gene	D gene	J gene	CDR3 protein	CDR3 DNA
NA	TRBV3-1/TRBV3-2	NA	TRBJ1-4	CASSQGFEGQGEKLFF	TGTGCCAGCAGCCAAGGTTTTGAAGGGCAGGGTGAAAAACTGTTTTTT
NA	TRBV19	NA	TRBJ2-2	CASSKGRPNTGELFF	TGTGCCAGTAGTAAGGGCAGACCGAACACCGGGGAGCTGTTTTTT
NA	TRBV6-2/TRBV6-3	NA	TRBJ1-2	CASSYMSGYTF	TGTGCCAGCAGTTATATGAGTGGCTACACCTTC
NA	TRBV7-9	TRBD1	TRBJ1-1	CASSRGTGNTEAFF	TGTGCCAGCAGCAGAGGGACAGGTAACACTGAAGCTTTCTTT
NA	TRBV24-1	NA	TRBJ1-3	CATSDSNVSGNTIYF	TGTGCCACCAGTGACTCCAATGTCTCTGGAAACACCATATATTTT
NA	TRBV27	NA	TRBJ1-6	CASSLAGSPLHF	TGTGCCAGCAGTTTGGCCGGATCACCCCTCCACTTT
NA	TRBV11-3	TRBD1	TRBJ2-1	CASSPSAGGFNEQFF	TGTGCCAGCAGCCCTAGTGCAGGGGGCTTCAATGAGCAGTTCTTC
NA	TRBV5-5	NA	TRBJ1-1	CASSRGRGGGKNTEAFF	TGTGCCAGCAGCCGGGGCAGGGGAGGTGGGAAGAACACTGAAGCTTTCTTT
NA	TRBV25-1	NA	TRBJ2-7	CASSEGNEQYF	TGTGCCAGCAGTGAAGGCAACGAGCAGTACTTC
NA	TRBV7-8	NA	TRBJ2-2	CASSLRINGGVTGELFF	TGTGCCAGCAGCTTAAGAATTAACGGGGGAGTCACCGGGGAGCTGTTTTTT
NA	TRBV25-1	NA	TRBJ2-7	CASTQENSYEQYF	TGTGCCAGCACCCAGGAAAACTCCTACGAGCAGTACTTC
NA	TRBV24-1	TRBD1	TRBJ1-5	CATSGTGNNQPQHF	TGTGCCACCAGTGGGACAGGGAACAATCAGCCCCAGCATTTT
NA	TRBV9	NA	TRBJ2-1	CASSVEGFNEQFF	TGTGCCAGCAGCGTAGAAGGGTTCAATGAGCAGTTCTTC
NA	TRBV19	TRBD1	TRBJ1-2	CASRGTDHYGYTF	TGTGCCAGTAGGGGGACAGACCACTATGGCTACACCTTC
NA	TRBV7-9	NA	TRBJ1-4	CASSLGSGQRNEKLFF	TGTGCCAGCAGCTTAGGTTCAGGCCAACGGAACGAAAAACTGTTTTTT
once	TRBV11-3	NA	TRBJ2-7	CASSIVDSSYEQYF	TGTGCCAGCAGCATCGTAGACAGCTCCTACGAGCAGTACTTC
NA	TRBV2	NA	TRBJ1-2	CATMTGEPYGYTF	TGTGCCACCATGACGGGGGAACCCTATGGCTACACCTTC
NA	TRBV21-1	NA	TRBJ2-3	CASSKGKGGGLLDTQYF	TGTGCCAGCAGCAAAGGGAAAGGGGGTGGACTGTTGGATACGCAGTATTTT
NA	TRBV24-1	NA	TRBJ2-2	CATRLNTGELFF	TGTGCCACCAGACTGAACACCGGGGAGCTGTTTTTT
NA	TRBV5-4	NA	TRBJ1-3	CASSLGQSAAGIYF	TGTGCCAGCAGCTTGGGACAGTCCGCTGCCGGTATATATTTT
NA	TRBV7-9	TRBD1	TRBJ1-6	CASSHTGENSPLHF	TGTGCCAGCAGCCATACAGGGGAAAATTCACCCCTCCACTTT
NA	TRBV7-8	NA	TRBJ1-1	CASSLVEGNTEAFF	TGTGCCAGCAGCTTAGTGGAGGGGAACACTGAAGCTTTCTTT
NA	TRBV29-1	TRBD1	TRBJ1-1	CSVEDPDRERPEAFF	TGCAGCGTTGAAGATCCGGACAGGGAGCGGCCTGAAGCTTTCTTT
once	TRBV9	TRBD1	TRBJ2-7	CASSIRDSSYEQYF	TGTGCCAGCAGCATCCGGGACAGCTCCTACGAGCAGTACTTC
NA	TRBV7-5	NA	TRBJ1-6	CVRSFPGRRNSPLHF	TGTGTCAGAAGCTTCCCGGGACGGCGCAATTCACCCCTCCACTTT
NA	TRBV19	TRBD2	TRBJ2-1	CATRLAGDNEQFF	TGTGCCACCCGACTAGCGGGGGACAATGAGCAGTTCTTC
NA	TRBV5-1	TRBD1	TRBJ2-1	CASSPDRGRVHEQFF	TGCGCCAGCAGCCCAGACAGGGGGCGAGTCCATGAGCAGTTCTTC
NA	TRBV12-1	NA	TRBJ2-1	CASITVGDEQFF	TGTGCCAGCATAACCGTCGGGGATGAGCAGTTCTTC
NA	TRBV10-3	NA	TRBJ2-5	CAISERVARETQYF	TGTGCCATCAGTGAGAGGGTAGCTCGGGAGACCCAGTACTTC
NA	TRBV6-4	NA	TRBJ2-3	CASSDSGGTDTQYF	TGTGCCAGCAGTGACTCAGGGGGCACAGATACGCAGTATTTT
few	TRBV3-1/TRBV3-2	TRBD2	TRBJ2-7	CASRGGLAGLYEQYF	TGTGCCAGCAGGGGTGGGCTAGCGGGACTCTACGAGCAGTACTTC
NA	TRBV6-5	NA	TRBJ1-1	CASRKGGSNTEAFF	TGTGCCAGCAGGAAAGGGGGGAGCAACACTGAAGCTTTCTTT
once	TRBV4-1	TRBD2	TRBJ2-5	CASSQEDGSGVQETQYF	TGCGCCAGCAGCCAAGAAGATGGTAGCGGGGTTCAAGAGACCCAGTACTTC
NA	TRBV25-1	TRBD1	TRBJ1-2	CASSDGTGGNYGYTF	TGTGCCAGCAGTGACGGGACAGGGGGCAACTATGGCTACACCTTC
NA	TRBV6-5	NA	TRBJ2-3	CASRQERTDTQYF	TGTGCCAGCAGACAGGAACGCACAGATACGCAGTATTTT
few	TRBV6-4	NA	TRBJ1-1	CASSAGANTEAFF	TGTGCCAGCAGTGCAGGGGCGAACACTGAAGCTTTCTTT